Included here is one TCR beta chain sequence, with context. Investigators isolated RNA and reverse transcribed it into cDNA to act as the sequencing template. Clones were sequenced by immunoSEQ multiplex PCR, and TCRdb holds only the in-frame ones, with some missing. This sample has 110,000 or so clones; approximately 59% occur once, and the top ten carry 20% to 25%. This specimen comes from a study of CD8+ T cells in alopecia areata. The sequence came from a human donor in good health. The sequenced material came from CD8+ T cells sorted from blood.

The CDR3 DNA reads TGTGCCAGCAGCCAAACTGGGGGCTCCTACGAGCAGTACTTC. This translates into CASSQTGGSYEQYF. The chain is built from TRBV7-9 and TRBJ2-7, with D perhaps TRBD1 or TRBD2 (5 bases each). Germline CDR1 is SEHNR and CDR2 is FQNEAQ (reference sequence). This CDR3 is built from 14 residues. Trimming cost V 5 bases and J 0 bases, with 11 bases left between them.